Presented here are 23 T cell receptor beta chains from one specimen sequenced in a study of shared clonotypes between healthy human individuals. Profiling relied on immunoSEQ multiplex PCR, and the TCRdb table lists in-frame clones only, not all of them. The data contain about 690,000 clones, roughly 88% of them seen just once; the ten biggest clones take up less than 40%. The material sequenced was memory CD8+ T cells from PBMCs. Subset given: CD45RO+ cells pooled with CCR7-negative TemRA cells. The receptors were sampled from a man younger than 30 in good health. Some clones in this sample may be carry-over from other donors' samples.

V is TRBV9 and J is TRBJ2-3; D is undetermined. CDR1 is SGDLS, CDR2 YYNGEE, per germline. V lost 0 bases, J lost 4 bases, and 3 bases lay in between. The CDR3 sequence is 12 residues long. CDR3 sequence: CASSVGSDTQYF. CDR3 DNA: TGTGCCAGCAGCGTAGGCTCAGATACGCAGTATTTT.

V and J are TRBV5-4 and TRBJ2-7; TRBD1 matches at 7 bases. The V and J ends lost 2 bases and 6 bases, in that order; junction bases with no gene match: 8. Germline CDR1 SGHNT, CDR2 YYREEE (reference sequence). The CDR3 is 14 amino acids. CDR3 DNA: TGTGCCAGCAGCTTATCCGGACAGGTAACCGAGCAGTACTTC. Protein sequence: CASSLSGQVTEQYF.

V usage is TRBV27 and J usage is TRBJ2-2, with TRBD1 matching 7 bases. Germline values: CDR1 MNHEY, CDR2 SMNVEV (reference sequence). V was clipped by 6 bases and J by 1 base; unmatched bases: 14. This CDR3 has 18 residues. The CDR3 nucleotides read TGTGCCAGCAGGAGCCGGGACAGTAAATCTCAGAACACCGGGGAGCTGTTTTTT. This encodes CASRSRDSKSQNTGELFF.

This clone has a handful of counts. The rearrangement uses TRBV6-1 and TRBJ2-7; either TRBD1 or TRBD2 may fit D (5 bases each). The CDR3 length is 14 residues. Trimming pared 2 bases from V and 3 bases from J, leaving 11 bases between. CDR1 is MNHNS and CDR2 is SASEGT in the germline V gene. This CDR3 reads CASSESGAGYEQYF. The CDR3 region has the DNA TGTGCCAGCAGTGAATCCGGGGCGGGCTACGAGCAGTACTTC.

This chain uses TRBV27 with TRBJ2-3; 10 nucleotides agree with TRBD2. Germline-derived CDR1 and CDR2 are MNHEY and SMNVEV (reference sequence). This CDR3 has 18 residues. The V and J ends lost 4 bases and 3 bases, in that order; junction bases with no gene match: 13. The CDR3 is CASSSTGPAGGPTDTQYF. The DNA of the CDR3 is TGTGCCAGCAGTTCCACGGGCCCAGCGGGAGGGCCTACAGATACGCAGTATTTT.

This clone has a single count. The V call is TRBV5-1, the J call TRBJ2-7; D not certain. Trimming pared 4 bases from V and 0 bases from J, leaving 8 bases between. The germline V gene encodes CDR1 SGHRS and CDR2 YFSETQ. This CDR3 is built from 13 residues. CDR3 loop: CASSGQHSYEQYF. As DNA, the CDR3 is TGCGCCAGCAGCGGTCAGCACTCCTACGAGCAGTACTTC.

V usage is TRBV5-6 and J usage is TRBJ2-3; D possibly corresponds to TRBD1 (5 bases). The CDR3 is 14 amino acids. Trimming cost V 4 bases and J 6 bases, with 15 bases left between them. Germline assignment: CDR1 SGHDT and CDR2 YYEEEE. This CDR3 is CASSLAPPGDTQYF. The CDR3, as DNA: TGTGCCAGCAGCCTGGCACCACCAGGGGATACGCAGTATTTT.

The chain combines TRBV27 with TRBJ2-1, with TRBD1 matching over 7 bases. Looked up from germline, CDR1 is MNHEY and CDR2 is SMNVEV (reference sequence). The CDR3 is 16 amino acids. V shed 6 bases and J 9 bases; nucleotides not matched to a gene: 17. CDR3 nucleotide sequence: TGTGCCAGCAGCCCTCGACAGGGCCGGAAAAGTGGTGAGCAGTTCTTC. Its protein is CASSPRQGRKSGEQFF.

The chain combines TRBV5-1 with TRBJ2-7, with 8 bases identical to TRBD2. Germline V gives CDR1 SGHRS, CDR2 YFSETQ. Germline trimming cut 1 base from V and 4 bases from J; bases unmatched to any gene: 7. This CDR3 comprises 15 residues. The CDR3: CASSLFSGAAYEQYF. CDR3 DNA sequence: TGCGCCAGCAGCTTGTTTAGCGGGGCTGCGTACGAGCAGTACTTC.

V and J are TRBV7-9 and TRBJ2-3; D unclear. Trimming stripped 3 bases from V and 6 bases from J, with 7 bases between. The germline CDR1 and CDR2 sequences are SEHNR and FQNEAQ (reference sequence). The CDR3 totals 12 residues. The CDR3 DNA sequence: TGTGCCAGCAGCTTTTTGGTGGATACGCAGTATTTT. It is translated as CASSFLVDTQYF.

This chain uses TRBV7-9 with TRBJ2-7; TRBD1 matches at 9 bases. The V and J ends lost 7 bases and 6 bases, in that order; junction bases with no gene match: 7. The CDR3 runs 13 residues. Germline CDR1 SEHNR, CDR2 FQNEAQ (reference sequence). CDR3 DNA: TGTGCCAGCACCGGGGGGACAGGGCTCGAGCAGTACTTC. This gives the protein CASTGGTGLEQYF.

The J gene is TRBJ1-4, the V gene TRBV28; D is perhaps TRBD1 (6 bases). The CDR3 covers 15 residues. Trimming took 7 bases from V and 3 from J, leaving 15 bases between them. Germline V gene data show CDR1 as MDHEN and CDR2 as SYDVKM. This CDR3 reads CASNSWGTPNEKLFF. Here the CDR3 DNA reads TGTGCCAGCAACTCATGGGGGACACCTAATGAAAAACTGTTTTTT. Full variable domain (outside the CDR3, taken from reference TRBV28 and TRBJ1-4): DVKVTQSSRYLVKRTGEKVFLECVQDMDHENMFWYRQDPGLGLRLIYFSYDVKMKEKGDIPEGYSVSREKKERFSLILESASTNQTSMYLCASNSWGTPNEKLFFGSGTQLSVL.

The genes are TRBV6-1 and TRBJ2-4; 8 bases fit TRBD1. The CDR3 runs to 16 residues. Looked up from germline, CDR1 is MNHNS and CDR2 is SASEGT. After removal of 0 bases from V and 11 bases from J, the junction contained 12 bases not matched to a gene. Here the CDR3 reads CASSEARQGAFSLQYF. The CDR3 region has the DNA TGTGCCAGCAGTGAAGCCCGGCAGGGGGCTTTTTCGCTTCAGTACTTC.

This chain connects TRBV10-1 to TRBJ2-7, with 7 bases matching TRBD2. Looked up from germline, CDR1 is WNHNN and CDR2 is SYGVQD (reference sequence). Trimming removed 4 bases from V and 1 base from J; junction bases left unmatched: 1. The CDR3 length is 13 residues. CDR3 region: CASSGGLSYEQYF. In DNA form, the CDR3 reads TGCGCCAGCAGTGGGGGACTATCCTACGAGCAGTACTTC.

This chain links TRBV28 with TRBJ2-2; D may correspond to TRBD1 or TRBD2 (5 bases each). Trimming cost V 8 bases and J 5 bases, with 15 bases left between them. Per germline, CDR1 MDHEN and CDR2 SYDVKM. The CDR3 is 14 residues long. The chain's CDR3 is CASSGTGGTGELFF. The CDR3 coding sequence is TGTGCCAGCTCCGGGACGGGTGGGACCGGGGAGCTGTTTTTT.

The CDR3, as DNA: TGTGCCAGCAGCTTAGGGCCAGGGAATTACGAGCAGTACTTC. It translates to CASSLGPGNYEQYF. This chain connects TRBV11-2 to TRBJ2-7; perhaps TRBD1 as D (5 bases). The CDR3 spans 14 residues. Germline V gene lookup returns CDR1 SGHAT and CDR2 FQNNGV. V was trimmed by 1 base and J by 4 bases, leaving 11 bases between them.

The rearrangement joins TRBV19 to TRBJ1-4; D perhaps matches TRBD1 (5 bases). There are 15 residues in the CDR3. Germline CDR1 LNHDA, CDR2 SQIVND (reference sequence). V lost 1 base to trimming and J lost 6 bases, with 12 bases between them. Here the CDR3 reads CASSIVRRGDEKLFF. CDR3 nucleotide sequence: TGTGCCAGTAGTATAGTCCGGAGGGGCGATGAAAAACTGTTTTTT.

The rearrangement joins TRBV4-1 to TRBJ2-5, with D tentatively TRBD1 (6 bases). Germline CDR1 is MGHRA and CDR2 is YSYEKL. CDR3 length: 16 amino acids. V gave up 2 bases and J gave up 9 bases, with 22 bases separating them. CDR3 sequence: CASSQTTDSGVWAQYF. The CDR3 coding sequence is TGCGCCAGCAGCCAAACGACAGATTCAGGGGTTTGGGCCCAGTACTTC.

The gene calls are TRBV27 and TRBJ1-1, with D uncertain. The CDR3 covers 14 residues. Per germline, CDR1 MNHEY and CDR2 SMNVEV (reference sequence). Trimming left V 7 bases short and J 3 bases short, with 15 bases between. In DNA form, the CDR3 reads TGTGCCAGCATACGACGGGTTGGGGACACTGAAGCTTTCTTT. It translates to CASIRRVGDTEAFF.

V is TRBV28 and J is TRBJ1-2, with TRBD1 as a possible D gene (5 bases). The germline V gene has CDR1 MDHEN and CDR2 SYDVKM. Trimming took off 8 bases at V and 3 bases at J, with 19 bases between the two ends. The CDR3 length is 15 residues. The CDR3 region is CASQYGTASDYGYTF. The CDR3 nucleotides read TGTGCCAGCCAATACGGGACGGCTTCGGACTATGGCTACACCTTC.

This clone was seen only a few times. The CDR3 bases are TGTGCCAGCAGTTTAGGTGCGACAGGGGGCACTGAAGCTTTCTTT. Protein: CASSLGATGGTEAFF. The chain employs TRBV27 and TRBJ1-1; 9 bases map to TRBD1. From germline, CDR1 is MNHEY and CDR2 SMNVEV (reference sequence). The V gene end was trimmed by 2 bases and the J gene end by 4 bases; junction bases not matched to a gene: 5. There are 15 residues in the CDR3.

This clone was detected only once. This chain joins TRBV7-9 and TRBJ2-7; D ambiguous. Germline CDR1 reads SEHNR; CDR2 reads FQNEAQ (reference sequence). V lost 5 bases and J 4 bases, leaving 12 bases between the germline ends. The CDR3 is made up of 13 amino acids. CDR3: CASSHTTAYEQYF. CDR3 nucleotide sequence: TGTGCCAGCAGCCATACCACAGCTTACGAGCAGTACTTC.

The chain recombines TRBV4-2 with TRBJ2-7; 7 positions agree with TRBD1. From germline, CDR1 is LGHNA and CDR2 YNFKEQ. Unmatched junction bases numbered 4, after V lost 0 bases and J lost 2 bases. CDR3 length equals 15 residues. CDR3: CASSQEDRQTYEQYF. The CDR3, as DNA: TGTGCCAGCAGCCAAGAGGACAGGCAAACCTACGAGCAGTACTTC.